The 5 T cell receptor beta chains below all came from one sample that was sequenced in a study of blood T cell repertoires in COVID-19. TCRdb's copy holds only in-frame clones and misses some; the assay was immunoSEQ multiplex PCR. The profile shows about 130,000 clones, about four fifths of them singletons. Sequenced sample: peripheral blood. These receptor sequences come from an older man with acute or convalescent COVID-19.

The gene calls are TRBV15 and TRBJ2-5, with 8 bases fitting TRBD1. This CDR3 comprises 15 residues. Per germline, CDR1 LNHNV and CDR2 YYDKDF (reference sequence). Trimming at V came to 1 base and at J to 2 bases, leaving 3 bases not matched to a gene. The CDR3 DNA sequence: TGTGCCACCAGCAGAGGACAGGGGTCTCAAGAGACCCAGTACTTC. Its translation: CATSRGQGSQETQYF. Supplemented by reference TRBV15 and TRBJ2-5, the full variable domain reads DAMVIQNPRYQVTQFGKPVTLSCSQTLNHNVMYWYQQKSSQAPKLLFHYYDKDFNNEADTPDNFQSRRPNTSFCFLDIRSPGLGDTAMYLCATSRGQGSQETQYFGPGTRLLVL.

The chain is built from TRBV28 and TRBJ1-3; no firm D call. This CDR3 is 18 amino acids long. Trimming removed 4 bases from V and 0 bases from J, with 19 bases in between. Germline V gene lookup returns CDR1 MDHEN and CDR2 SYDVKM. The DNA for the CDR3 is TGTGCCAGCAGTTCGCGAATCCGGGTCCCACACTCTGGAAACACCATATATTTT. It encodes CASSSRIRVPHSGNTIYF.

V is TRBV9 and J is TRBJ1-1; no clear D. Trimming cost V 1 base and J 0 bases, with 4 bases left between them. The CDR3 covers 13 residues. CDR1 is SGDLS and CDR2 is YYNGEE in the germline V gene. The CDR3 spells CASSVTLNTEAFF. CDR3 nucleotide sequence: TGTGCCAGCAGCGTAACATTGAACACTGAAGCTTTCTTT. Full variable domain (missing parts from reference TRBV9 and TRBJ1-1): DSGVTQTPKHLITATGQRVTLRCSPRSGDLSVYWYQQSLDQGLQFLIQYYNGEERAKGNILERFSAQQFPDLHSELNLSSLELGDSALYFCASSVTLNTEAFFGQGTRLTVV.

This clone was seen more than once but under ten times. The V and J genes are TRBV6-5 and TRBJ2-7; D call uncertain. V was cut by 2 bases and J by 6 bases, with 5 bases left in between. This CDR3 region has 11 residues. Per germline, CDR1 MNHEY and CDR2 SVGAGI. CDR3 coding DNA: TGTGCCAGCAGTTACCAACTCGAGCAGTACTTC. Its protein is CASSYQLEQYF.

The chain couples TRBV5-6 to TRBJ2-7; D is undetermined. V was pared by 4 bases and J by 1 base, with 15 bases between. CDR3 length: 15 residues. The V gene's germline CDR1 is SGHDT and CDR2 YYEEEE. The CDR3 DNA sequence: TGTGCCAGCAGCGGTATCGGTCAGGAATCCTACGAGCAGTACTTC. Its translation: CASSGIGQESYEQYF.